The 15 T cell receptor beta chains below were found in one sample sequenced in a study of resident and recirculating memory T cells in vitiligo. Profiling relied on immunoSEQ multiplex PCR, and the TCRdb table lists in-frame clones only, not all of them. The sample has roughly 40,000 clones, about nine tenths seen once. The source material was blood. The receptor set was obtained from a male donor with vitiligo.

The chain carries TRBV7-6 and TRBJ2-5; D might be TRBD2 (7 bases). Germline CDR1 reads SGHVS; CDR2 reads FNYEAQ. CDR3 length: 13 residues. V was shortened by 3 bases and J by 5 bases, with 10 bases between the two germline ends. The CDR3 is CASSFRGGETQYF. The CDR3 coding sequence is TGTGCCAGCAGCTTTAGGGGGGGGGAGACCCAGTACTTC.

The chain combines TRBV6-6 with TRBJ2-7; D is ambiguous. Germline V gene sequence: CDR1 MNHNY, CDR2 SVGAGI (reference sequence). Trimming shortened V by 0 bases and J by 4 bases, and 13 bases separated the two germline ends. CDR3 length: 15 amino acids. DNA for the CDR3: TGTGCCAGCAGTTACTCAATGGAGCCCAGATACGAGCAGTACTTC. As protein: CASSYSMEPRYEQYF.

This clone has a single count. The chain has TRBV7-9 and TRBJ2-5, with a weak D call TRBD2 (7 bases). V was shortened by 1 base and J by 2 bases, with 14 bases between the two germline ends. This CDR3 has 16 amino acids. Germline values: CDR1 SEHNR, CDR2 FQNEAQ (reference sequence). The CDR3 bases are TGTGCCAGCAGCTTAGGCGGGGGCCCCGTACAAGAGACCCAGTACTTC. Protein sequence: CASSLGGGPVQETQYF.

The chain combines TRBV4-3 with TRBJ1-5; 8 bases are shared with TRBD1. V was clipped by 5 bases and J by 0 bases; unmatched bases: 3. CDR1 and CDR2 (germline): LGHNA, YSLEER. CDR3 length: 15 amino acids. CDR3 in amino acids: CASSKGTGSNQPQHF. The CDR3 DNA reads as TGCGCCAGCAGCAAAGGGACAGGTAGCAATCAGCCCCAGCATTTT.

The rearrangement uses TRBV5-1 and TRBJ1-1; D is undetermined. V lost 0 bases and J 1 base, leaving 7 bases between the germline ends. The CDR3 is made up of 14 amino acids. Germline CDR1 reads SGHRS; CDR2 reads YFSETQ. CDR3 in DNA: TGCGCCAGCAGCTTGGTGTATAGGAACACTGAAGCTTTCTTT. Its translation: CASSLVYRNTEAFF.

V usage is TRBV9 and J usage is TRBJ1-3; TRBD1 is a possible D gene (6 bases). V was shortened by 3 bases and J by 1 base, with 14 bases between the two germline ends. Germline values: CDR1 SGDLS, CDR2 YYNGEE. The CDR3 totals 16 residues. CDR3 residues: CASSGGRYWSGNTIYF. CDR3 coding DNA: TGTGCCAGCAGCGGGGGGCGCTATTGGTCTGGAAACACCATATATTTT. The entire variable domain, with the rest obtained from reference TRBV9 and TRBJ1-3, is as follows: DSGVTQTPKHLITATGQRVTLRCSPRSGDLSVYWYQQSLDQGLQFLIQYYNGEERAKGNILERFSAQQFPDLHSELNLSSLELGDSALYFCASSGGRYWSGNTIYFGEGSWLTVV.

V is TRBV5-1 and J is TRBJ1-4; D is undetermined. The V end was cut by 0 bases, the J end by 8 bases, with 5 bases between. This CDR3 spans 12 amino acids. The germline V gene encodes CDR1 SGHRS and CDR2 YFSETQ. The CDR3 reads CASSLDGEKLFF. CDR3 nucleotides: TGCGCCAGCAGCTTGGACGGGGAAAAACTGTTTTTT.

This chain uses TRBV29-1 with TRBJ2-1; 8 bases match TRBD2. Germline CDR1 reads SQVTM; CDR2 reads ANQGSEA. The CDR3 has 16 amino acids. V was pared by 7 bases and J by 1 base, with 12 bases of the junction left unmatched. CDR3 DNA: TGCAGCGGAATGAGCGAAAGCGGGGGTTCCTACAATGAGCAGTTCTTC. Amino acids: CSGMSESGGSYNEQFF.

V is TRBV2 and J is TRBJ2-7, with TRBD1 identical over 7 bases. CDR3 size: 14 residues. Looked up from germline, CDR1 is SNHLY and CDR2 is FYNNEI. The junction had 5 bases not matched to a gene; V was cut back by 3 bases and J by 3 bases. The CDR3 reads CASSDPGQFYEQYF. The CDR3 DNA reads as TGTGCCAGCAGTGACCCGGGACAGTTCTACGAGCAGTACTTC.

The J gene is TRBJ2-1, the V gene TRBV29-1; TRBD2 matches at 9 bases. V lost 3 bases and J lost 7; bases outside the gene matches: 7. Germline CDR1 and CDR2: SQVTM and ANQGSEA. The CDR3 loop spans 14 amino acids. The CDR3 bases are TGCAGCGTTGATAGGGCGGGGGGGCCGAATGAGCAGTTCTTC. Its translation: CSVDRAGGPNEQFF.

The J gene is TRBJ2-7, the V gene TRBV7-2; 7 nucleotides line up with TRBD1. Trimming cost V 5 bases and J 4 bases; bases outside gene matches: 11. CDR3 length: 15 amino acids. Germline-derived CDR1 and CDR2 are SGHTA and FQGNSA. The CDR3 reads CASSVLQGSYYEQYF. The CDR3 DNA reads TGTGCCAGCAGCGTACTACAGGGGAGTTATTACGAGCAGTACTTC.

The V and J genes are TRBV5-4 and TRBJ2-3; TRBD2 aligns across 9 bases. The germline V gene encodes CDR1 SGHNT and CDR2 YYREEE (reference sequence). The CDR3 is 14 amino acids. V gave up 8 bases and J gave up 1 base; unmatched junction bases: 5. For the CDR3, the DNA is TGTGCCAGTCGCAGACTAGCGGGCACAGATACGCAGTATTTT. Translating it yields CASRRLAGTDTQYF.

The chain uses TRBV14 and TRBJ2-7; D gene unclear. V was shortened by 7 bases and J by 1 base, with 11 bases between the two germline ends. The V gene's germline CDR1 is SGHDN and CDR2 FVKESK. This CDR3 spans 13 amino acids. CDR3 sequence reads: CASTAAASYEQYF. CDR3 DNA: TGTGCCAGCACCGCCGCGGCTTCCTACGAGCAGTACTTC. Full variable domain (outside the CDR3, taken from reference TRBV14 and TRBJ2-7): EAGVTQFPSHSVIEKGQTVTLRCDPISGHDNLYWYRRVMGKEIKFLLHFVKESKQDESGMPNNRFLAERTGGTYSTLKVQPAELEDSGVYFCASTAAASYEQYFGPGTRLTVT.

This sequence joins TRBV4-3 and TRBJ2-7; 7 nucleotides agree with TRBD1. The CDR3 loop spans 17 amino acids. Per the germline V gene, CDR1 is LGHNA and CDR2 is YSLEER. Germline trimming cut 1 base from V and 2 bases from J; bases unmatched to any gene: 11. CDR3 protein: CASSQAAEVDRAYEQYF. The CDR3, as DNA: TGCGCCAGCAGCCAAGCGGCGGAGGTTGACAGGGCCTACGAGCAGTACTTC.

This chain links TRBV30 with TRBJ2-3, with D perhaps TRBD2 (6 bases). The CDR3 runs to 12 residues. V was clipped by 8 bases and J by 1 base, with 10 bases between them. Germline CDR1 GTSNPN, CDR2 SVGIG (reference sequence). The CDR3 loop is CAGTGGTDTQYF. The CDR3 region has the DNA TGTGCCGGAACGGGGGGCACAGATACGCAGTATTTT.